These 21 T cell receptor beta chains originate from one sample sequenced in a study of blood T cell repertoires in COVID-19. Clones were read by immunoSEQ multiplex PCR, and TCRdb kept only the in-frame ones, dropping some. The repertoire holds around 25,000 clones, with 88% as singletons. The specimen sequenced was peripheral blood. Every receptor here comes from a woman in her 50s with active COVID-19.

The gene calls are TRBV27 and TRBJ1-5; D ambiguous. The CDR3 has 15 amino acids. In germline, CDR1 is MNHEY, CDR2 SMNVEV (reference sequence). V lost 2 bases and J lost 1, with 9 bases in between. This chain's CDR3 is CASSLTRGSNQPQHF. DNA of the CDR3: TGTGCCAGCAGTTTAACGAGAGGGAGCAATCAGCCCCAGCATTTT.

This sequence joins TRBV5-1 and TRBJ1-3; D perhaps matches TRBD1 (5 bases). From germline, CDR1 is SGHRS and CDR2 YFSETQ. The CDR3 length is 15 residues. V lost 0 bases and J 7 bases, leaving 14 bases between the germline ends. CDR3 coding DNA: TGCGCCAGCAGCTTGGGGGCAGGGATGAGGAACACCATATATTTT. Translation gives CASSLGAGMRNTIYF.

V usage is TRBV5-1 and J usage is TRBJ2-3; the D is unclear. Trimming shortened V by 6 bases and J by 0 bases, and 8 bases separated the two germline ends. Germline CDR1 and CDR2: SGHRS and YFSETQ. The CDR3 spans 13 residues. CDR3: CASTEASTDTQYF. The CDR3, as DNA: TGCGCCAGCACCGAGGCTAGCACAGATACGCAGTATTTT.

The chain combines TRBV5-4 with TRBJ2-7; D gene uncertain. CDR1 SGHNT and CDR2 YYREEE come from the germline V gene (reference sequence). The V end was cut by 0 bases, the J end by 3 bases, with 10 bases between. The CDR3 sequence is 14 residues long. The CDR3 protein is CASSLDRSVYEQYF. Written as DNA, the CDR3 is TGTGCCAGCAGCTTGGATCGCAGCGTCTACGAGCAGTACTTC.

The rearrangement uses TRBV10-2 and TRBJ1-5, with D possibly being TRBD1 (5 bases). The CDR3 is 14 residues long. Trimming shortened V by 4 bases and J by 4 bases, and 11 bases separated the two germline ends. The V gene's germline CDR1 is WSHSY and CDR2 SAAADI. CDR3 region: CASSGTGSNQPQHF. CDR3 in DNA: TGCGCCAGCAGTGGCACAGGTAGTAATCAGCCCCAGCATTTT.

This rearrangement joins TRBV29-1 to TRBJ2-1; 9 bases are shared with TRBD1. CDR1 SQVTM and CDR2 ANQGSEA come from the germline V gene. CDR3 size: 14 residues. The V and J ends lost 5 bases and 4 bases, in that order; junction bases with no gene match: 6. CDR3 region: CSVKDRGFYNEQFF. The CDR3 nucleotides are TGCAGCGTTAAGGACAGGGGATTTTACAATGAGCAGTTCTTC.

The chain joins TRBV19 to TRBJ2-1, with D possibly being TRBD1 (9 bases). The CDR3 contains 16 residues. CDR1 is LNHDA and CDR2 is SQIVND in the germline V gene (reference sequence). V was cut by 6 bases and J by 9 bases, with 24 bases left in between. CDR3 residues: CASRAGTGTRMGEQFF. In DNA, the CDR3 is TGTGCCAGTAGAGCCGGGACAGGGACTAGGATGGGTGAGCAGTTCTTC.

The rearrangement links TRBV4-1 to TRBJ2-5; 9 bases map to TRBD1. CDR1 is MGHRA, CDR2 YSYEKL, per germline. The trim removed 1 base at V and 4 bases at J, leaving 16 bases unmatched. The length of the CDR3 is 19 residues. CDR3 protein: CASSQVKIPPDRGGETQYF. CDR3 DNA sequence: TGCGCCAGCAGCCAAGTCAAAATCCCCCCGGACAGGGGCGGAGAGACCCAGTACTTC.

The chain employs TRBV6-5 and TRBJ2-7, with D perhaps matching TRBD1 (6 bases). Germline V gene lookup returns CDR1 MNHEY and CDR2 SVGAGI. Deletions cut 8 bases from V and 3 bases from J, with 11 bases between. There are 12 residues in the CDR3. CDR3 nucleotide sequence: TGTGCCAGCGGAGACAGGTACTACGAGCAGTACTTC. Translation: CASGDRYYEQYF.

This clone was seen more than once but under ten times. The chain recombines TRBV28 with TRBJ1-3; perhaps TRBD1 as D (5 bases). Germline-derived CDR1 and CDR2 are MDHEN and SYDVKM. This CDR3 is built from 15 residues. Trimming took 5 bases from V and 7 from J, leaving 18 bases between them. The CDR3 spells CASSPPSTAWNTIYF. CDR3 sequence (DNA): TGTGCCAGCAGTCCCCCGTCGACAGCTTGGAACACCATATATTTT.

This clone turned up a few times. The chain joins TRBV3-1 (or the pseudogene TRBV3-2) to TRBJ1-2, with D possibly matching TRBD1 (6 bases). The germline V gene encodes CDR1 LGHDT and CDR2 YNNKEL (reference sequence). This CDR3 is 15 amino acids long. V shed 0 bases and J shed 7 bases, with 15 bases lying between them. As DNA, the CDR3 is TGTGCCAGCAGCCAAGATTTTACAGGGAGCGGTGGCTACACCTTC. Translation: CASSQDFTGSGGYTF.

The chain carries TRBV28 and TRBJ2-5, with 9 bases matching TRBD2. The CDR3 totals 19 residues. V was clipped by 3 bases and J by 7 bases; unmatched bases: 21. CDR1 and CDR2 from the germline V gene are MDHEN and SYDVKM. The CDR3 DNA is TGTGCCAGCAGTTTGCTTCTAGCGGGACGCCGGTCCCCCTTAGGGACCCAGTACTTC. Amino acid sequence: CASSLLLAGRRSPLGTQYF. Together with reference TRBV28 and TRBJ2-5, the CDR3 gives the full variable domain: DVKVTQSSRYLVKRTGEKVFLECVQDMDHENMFWYRQDPGLGLRLIYFSYDVKMKEKGDIPEGYSVSREKKERFSLILESASTNQTSMYLCASSLLLAGRRSPLGTQYFGPGTRLLVL.

The V and J genes are TRBV30 and TRBJ2-7, with 10 bases fitting TRBD2. V shed 1 base, J shed 6 bases, and the junction held 15 bases outside the gene matches. CDR1 and CDR2 (germline): GTSNPN, SVGIG (reference sequence). The length of the CDR3 is 17 residues. The CDR3 protein is CAWSEAQTLAGVGEQYF. For the CDR3, the DNA is TGTGCCTGGAGTGAGGCTCAGACTCTAGCGGGAGTCGGCGAGCAGTACTTC.

This rearrangement joins TRBV12-3 or TRBV12-4 to TRBJ1-1, with 7 bases matching TRBD1. The CDR3 runs 13 residues. V lost 3 bases to trimming and J lost 5 bases; unmatched junction nucleotides: 3. The CDR3 DNA is TGTGCCAGCAGTTTTGAGACAGGGACTGAAGCTTTCTTT. Translation: CASSFETGTEAFF.

The rearrangement joins TRBV5-1 to TRBJ2-3; weak D call: TRBD1 (7 bases). The germline V gene has CDR1 SGHRS and CDR2 YFSETQ. Trimming cost V 7 bases and J 1 base, with 16 bases left between them. This CDR3 is 15 amino acids long. The CDR3 DNA reads TGCGCCAGCCACTCGACAGGGACTCGCACAGATACGCAGTATTTT. Its protein product is CASHSTGTRTDTQYF.

This clone is a singleton in its sample. In DNA, the CDR3 is TGTGCCAGCAGTACAGGGACAGCGTATTCACCCCTCCACTTT. It yields the protein CASSTGTAYSPLHF. This sequence joins TRBV6-5 and TRBJ1-6, with TRBD1 matching 7 bases. CDR1 is MNHEY and CDR2 is SVGAGI in the germline V gene. The CDR3 is made up of 14 amino acids. With V trimmed by 5 bases and J by 8 bases, 6 bases remained unmatched.

The chain uses TRBV3-1 (or the pseudogene TRBV3-2) and TRBJ1-6; the D is unclear. The CDR3 has 13 residues. V was shortened by 2 bases and J by 5 bases, with 4 bases between the two germline ends. CDR1 and CDR2 from the germline V gene are LGHDT and YNNKEL (reference sequence). Here the CDR3 DNA reads TGTGCCAGCAGCCAACAGGATAATTCACCCCTCCACTTT. Protein: CASSQQDNSPLHF.

The chain joins TRBV7-9 to TRBJ2-2; 11 bases are shared with TRBD2. V lost 5 bases to trimming and J lost 0 bases; unmatched junction nucleotides: 5. This CDR3 spans 17 amino acids. In germline, CDR1 is SEHNR, CDR2 FQNEAQ (reference sequence). CDR3 bases: TGTGCCAGCAGCCCCCAACTAGCGGGAGCGAACACCGGGGAGCTGTTTTTT. It codes for CASSPQLAGANTGELFF.

This clone was counted a few times. This chain links TRBV5-4 with TRBJ2-7; perhaps TRBD2 as D (5 bases). The germline V gene encodes CDR1 SGHNT and CDR2 YYREEE (reference sequence). CDR3 length equals 14 residues. Deletions cut 3 bases from V and 0 bases from J, with 10 bases between. This CDR3 is CASSSEEISYEQYF. The CDR3 DNA follows: TGTGCCAGCAGCTCGGAGGAGATCTCCTACGAGCAGTACTTC. Filled out from reference TRBV5-4 and TRBJ2-7, the complete variable domain reads ETGVTQSPTHLIKTRGQQVTLRCSSQSGHNTVSWYQQALGQGPQFIFQYYREEENGRGNFPPRFSGLQFPNYSSELNVNALELDDSALYLCASSSEEISYEQYFGPGTRLTVT.

The gene calls are TRBV28 and TRBJ2-1, with D possibly being TRBD2 (6 bases). The CDR3 sequence is 17 residues long. Trimming took off 4 bases at V and 5 bases at J, with 21 bases between the two ends. The V gene's germline CDR1 is MDHEN and CDR2 SYDVKM. The CDR3 region is CASSSLLLERRDNEQFF. CDR3 DNA: TGTGCCAGCAGTTCCTTGCTATTGGAGCGGAGGGACAATGAGCAGTTCTTC.

The chain links TRBV7-9 to TRBJ1-4; tentatively, D is TRBD1 (5 bases). V was shortened by 4 bases and J by 6 bases, with 15 bases between the two germline ends. CDR3 length equals 15 residues. Looked up from germline, CDR1 is SEHNR and CDR2 is FQNEAQ (reference sequence). The CDR3 region has the DNA TGTGCCAGCAGCTCGGGGGACCTAGGATATGAAAAACTGTTTTTT. Amino acids: CASSSGDLGYEKLFF.